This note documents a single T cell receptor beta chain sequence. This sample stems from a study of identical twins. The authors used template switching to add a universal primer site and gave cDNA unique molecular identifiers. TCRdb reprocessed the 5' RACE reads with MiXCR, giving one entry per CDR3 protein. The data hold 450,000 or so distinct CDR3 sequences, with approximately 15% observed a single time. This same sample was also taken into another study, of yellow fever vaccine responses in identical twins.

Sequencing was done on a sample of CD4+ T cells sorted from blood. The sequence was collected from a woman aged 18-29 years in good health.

The CDR3 spells CASSYIGGRGETQYF. CDR3 sequence (DNA): TGTGCCAGCAGTTATATTGGGGGGCGAGGTGAGACCCAGTACTTC. This rearrangement joins TRBV6-2 or TRBV6-3 to TRBJ2-5; tentatively, D is TRBD1 or TRBD2 (6 bases each). The CDR3 extends over 15 amino acids. Trimming shortened V by 3 bases and J by 5 bases, and 16 bases separated the two germline ends. In germline, CDR1 is MNHEY, CDR2 SVGEGT.